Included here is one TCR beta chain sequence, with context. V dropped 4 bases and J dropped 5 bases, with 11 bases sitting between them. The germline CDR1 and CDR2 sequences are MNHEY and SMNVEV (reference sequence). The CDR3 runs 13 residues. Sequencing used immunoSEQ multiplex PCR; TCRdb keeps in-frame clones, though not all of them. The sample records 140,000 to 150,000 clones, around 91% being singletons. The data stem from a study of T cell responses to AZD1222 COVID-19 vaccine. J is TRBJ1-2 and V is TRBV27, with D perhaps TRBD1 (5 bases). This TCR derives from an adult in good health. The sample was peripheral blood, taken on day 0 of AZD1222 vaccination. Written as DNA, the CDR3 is TGTGCCAGCAGTTGGGGCAGGGCATATGGCTACACCTTC. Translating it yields CASSWGRAYGYTF.